This TCR beta chain was retrieved from a study of shared clonotypes between healthy human individuals. Profiled with immunoSEQ multiplex PCR; TCRdb holds only in-frame clones, not every one. The sample records 2 million to 3 million clones, roughly 93% being singletons. The CDR3 has 11 amino acids. Trimming took 6 bases from V and 11 from J, leaving 11 bases between them. CDR1 is SQVTM, CDR2 ANQGSEA, per germline. The sequence derives from a man younger than 35 in good health. Some clones in this sample may be carry-over from other donors' samples. The sample was naive CD4+ T cells from PBMCs. Documented subset: CD45RA+ positively selected. J is TRBJ2-6 and V is TRBV29-1; no reliable D call. This chain's CDR3 is CSVRLFDVLTF. The DNA for the CDR3 is TGCAGCGTGCGGTTGTTCGACGTCCTGACTTTC. Filled out from reference TRBV29-1 and TRBJ2-6, the complete variable domain reads SAVISQKPSRDICQRGTSLTIQCQVDSQVTMMFWYRQQPGQSLTLIATANQGSEATYESGFVIDKFPISRPNLTFSTLTVSNMSPEDSSIYLCSVRLFDVLTFGAGSRLTVL.